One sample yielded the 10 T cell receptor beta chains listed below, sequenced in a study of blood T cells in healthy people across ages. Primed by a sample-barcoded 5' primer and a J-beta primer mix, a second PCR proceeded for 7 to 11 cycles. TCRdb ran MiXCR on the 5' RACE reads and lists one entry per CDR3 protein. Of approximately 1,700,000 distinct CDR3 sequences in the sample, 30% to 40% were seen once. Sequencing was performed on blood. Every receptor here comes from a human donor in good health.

Here the CDR3 DNA reads TGCAGTGCTAGGCCGCTGGCGGATGGACCAGATACGCAGTATTTT. Translated: CSARPLADGPDTQYF. The chain uses TRBV20-1 and TRBJ2-3; D gene ambiguous. Germline CDR1 DFQATT, CDR2 SNEGSKA (reference sequence). The CDR3 has 15 residues. With 3 bases removed from V and 4 bases from J, the gap between germline ends came to 17 bases.

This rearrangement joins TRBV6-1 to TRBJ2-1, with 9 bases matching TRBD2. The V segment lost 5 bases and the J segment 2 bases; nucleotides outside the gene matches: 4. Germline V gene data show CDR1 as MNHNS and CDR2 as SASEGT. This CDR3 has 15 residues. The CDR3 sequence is CASSKSGGTYNEQFF. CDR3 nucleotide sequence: TGTGCCAGCAGTAAAAGCGGGGGGACCTACAATGAGCAGTTCTTC.

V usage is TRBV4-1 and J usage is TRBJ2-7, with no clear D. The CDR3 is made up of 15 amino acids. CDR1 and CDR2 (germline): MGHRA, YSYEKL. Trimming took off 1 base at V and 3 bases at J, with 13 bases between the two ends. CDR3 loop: CASSQGVGSNYEQYF. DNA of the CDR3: TGCGCCAGCAGCCAAGGCGTGGGATCAAACTACGAGCAGTACTTC.

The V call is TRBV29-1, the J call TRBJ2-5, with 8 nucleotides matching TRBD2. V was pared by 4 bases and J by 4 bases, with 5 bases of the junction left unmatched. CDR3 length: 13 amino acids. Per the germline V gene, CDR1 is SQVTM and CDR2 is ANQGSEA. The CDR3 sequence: CSVARGDRETQYF. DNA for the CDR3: TGCAGCGTTGCGCGGGGGGATCGAGAGACCCAGTACTTC.

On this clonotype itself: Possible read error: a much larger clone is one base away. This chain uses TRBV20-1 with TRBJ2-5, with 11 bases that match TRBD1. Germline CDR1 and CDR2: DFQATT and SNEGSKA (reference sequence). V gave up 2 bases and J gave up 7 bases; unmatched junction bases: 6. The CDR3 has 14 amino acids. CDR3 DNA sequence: TGCAGTGCTAGATCCCGGACAGGGGGCGTGACCCAGTACTTC. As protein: CSARSRTGGVTQYF.

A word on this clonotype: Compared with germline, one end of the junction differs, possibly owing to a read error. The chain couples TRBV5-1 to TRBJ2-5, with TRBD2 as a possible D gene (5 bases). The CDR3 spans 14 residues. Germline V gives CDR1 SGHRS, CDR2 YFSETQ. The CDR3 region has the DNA TGCGCCAGCAGCTTGGACGGGGTTCAAGATACCCAGTACTTC. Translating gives CASSLDGVQDTQYF.

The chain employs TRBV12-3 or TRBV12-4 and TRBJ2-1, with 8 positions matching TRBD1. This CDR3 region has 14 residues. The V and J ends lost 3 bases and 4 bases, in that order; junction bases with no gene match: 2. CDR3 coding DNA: TGTGCCAGCAGTTTGGGACAGGAGTACAATGAGCAGTTCTTC. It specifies CASSLGQEYNEQFF.

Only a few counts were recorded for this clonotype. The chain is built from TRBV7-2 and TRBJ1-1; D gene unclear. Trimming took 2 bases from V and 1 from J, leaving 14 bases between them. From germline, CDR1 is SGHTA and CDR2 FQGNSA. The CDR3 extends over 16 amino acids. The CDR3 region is CASSLTLTRRNTEAFF. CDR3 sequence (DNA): TGTGCCAGCAGCTTAACACTGACGAGGCGGAACACTGAAGCTTTCTTT.

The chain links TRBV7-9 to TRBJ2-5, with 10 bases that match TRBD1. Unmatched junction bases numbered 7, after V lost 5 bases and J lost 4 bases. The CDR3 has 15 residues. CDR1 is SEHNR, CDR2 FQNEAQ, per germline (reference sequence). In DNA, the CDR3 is TGTGCCAGCAGCCCGGGACAGGGGACGGTAGAGACCCAGTACTTC. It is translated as CASSPGQGTVETQYF.

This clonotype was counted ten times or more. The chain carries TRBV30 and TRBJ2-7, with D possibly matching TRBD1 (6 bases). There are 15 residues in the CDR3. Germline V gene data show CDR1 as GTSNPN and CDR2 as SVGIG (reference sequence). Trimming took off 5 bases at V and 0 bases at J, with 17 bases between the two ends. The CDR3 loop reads CAWENTGRSSYEQYF. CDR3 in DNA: TGTGCCTGGGAAAATACAGGGCGAAGCTCCTACGAGCAGTACTTC. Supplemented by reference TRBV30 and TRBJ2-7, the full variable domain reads SQTIHQWPATLVQPVGSPLSLECTVEGTSNPNLYWYRQAAGRGLQLLFYSVGIGQISSEVPQNLSASRPQDRQFILSSKKLLLSDSGFYLCAWENTGRSSYEQYFGPGTRLTVT.